These T cell receptor beta chains were read from a single sample in a study of cytomegalovirus exposure and HLA in healthy donors. Assay used: immunoSEQ multiplex PCR; TCRdb lists only in-frame clones, some missing. This sample has over 150,000 clones, with roughly four fifths found just once. The sample was PBMCs. Receptors originate from a man aged 50 to 59 in good health and CMV-seropositive. CDR3s include the opening cysteine and the closing phenylalanine or tryptophan. The D gene is left open where the match is weak. Size is stated for part of the rows, as once, few or many counts, or as a class when the clone is expanded.

clone size | J gene | V gene | D gene | CDR3 DNA | CDR3 protein
NA | TRBJ2-7 | TRBV15 | TRBD2 | TGTGCCACCAGCAGAGATCTGGCGGGAGGATCCTACGAGCAGTACTTC | CATSRDLAGGSYEQYF
NA | TRBJ2-3 | TRBV20-1 | NA | TGCAGTGCTATCTTTGTAGATACGCAGTATTTT | CSAIFVDTQYF
NA | TRBJ2-7 | TRBV15 | NA | TGTGCCACCAGCCGGGCGGGGGCGCTTCCCTACGAGCAGTACTTC | CATSRAGALPYEQYF
NA | TRBJ1-3 | TRBV11-2 | TRBD1 | TGTGCCAGCAGCCGACAGGGGGCTTCTGGAAACACCATATATTTT | CASSRQGASGNTIYF
NA | TRBJ2-1 | TRBV7-2 | TRBD2 | TGTGCCAGCAGCTTAGGTAGCGGGAGGGTATACAATGAGCAGTTCTTC | CASSLGSGRVYNEQFF
NA | TRBJ2-7 | TRBV19 | NA | TGTGCCAGTAGTATAGATGGCGGCGGATACTCCTACGAGCAGTACTTC | CASSIDGGGYSYEQYF
NA | TRBJ1-1 | TRBV5-1 | NA | TGCGCCAGCAGCTTGGACAGACGTAACACTGAAGCTTTCTTT | CASSLDRRNTEAFF
NA | TRBJ1-2 | TRBV5-1 | TRBD1 | TGCGCCAGCAGCTTCAACAGGGGGAGTGGCTACACCTTC | CASSFNRGSGYTF
NA | TRBJ2-1 | TRBV10-3 | TRBD2 | TGTGCCATCAACGAACATAGCGGGCAGAGCTCCTACAATGAGCAGTTCTTC | CAINEHSGQSSYNEQFF
NA | TRBJ1-1 | TRBV18 | TRBD1 | TGTGCCAGCTTCCGACAGGGCCTGAACACTGAAGCTTTCTTT | CASFRQGLNTEAFF
NA | TRBJ2-2 | TRBV7-8 | TRBD1 | TGTGCCAGCAGTTTCATACAGGGGTCCGGGGAGCTGTTTTTT | CASSFIQGSGELFF
once | TRBJ2-2 | TRBV4-1 | TRBD2 | TGCGCCAGCAGCCAAGTTAGCGGGGGGAACACCGGGGAGCTGTTTTTT | CASSQVSGGNTGELFF
once | TRBJ1-1 | TRBV28 | NA | TGTGCCAGCTACGGGGGGTCCTCATCGGACACTGAAGCTTTCTTT | CASYGGSSSDTEAFF
NA | TRBJ2-3 | TRBV6-5 | NA | TGTGCCAGCAGCACCAGCGTGAGCACAGATACGCAGTATTTT | CASSTSVSTDTQYF
NA | TRBJ1-3 | TRBV6-6 | NA | TGTGCCACCCAGGAGGTCGGGGGAAACACCATATATTTT | CATQEVGGNTIYF
NA | TRBJ1-1 | TRBV9 | TRBD1 | TGTGCCAGCAGCGGAAGACAGGGCTCGAACACTGAAGCTTTCTTT | CASSGRQGSNTEAFF
NA | TRBJ2-5 | TRBV6-5 | TRBD2 | TGTGCCAGCCATCCCCCGGGGGGAGGACAAGAGACCCAGTACTTC | CASHPPGGGQETQYF
NA | TRBJ2-1 | TRBV7-6 | TRBD2 | TGTGCCAGCAGCCCGACTAGCGGGGGGAGCTCCTACAATGAGCAGTTCTTC | CASSPTSGGSSYNEQFF
few | TRBJ2-1 | TRBV2 | TRBD1 | TGTGCCAGCAGTGAAGTTCAGGGGGCCTACAATGAGCAGTTCTTC | CASSEVQGAYNEQFF
NA | TRBJ2-7 | TRBV7-2 | TRBD2 | TGTGCCAGCAGTTTAGCGGGAGGCACCTACGAGCAGTACTTC | CASSLAGGTYEQYF
NA | TRBJ2-3 | TRBV7-9 | NA | TGTGCCAGCCTACCCTTTATAACAGATACGCAGTATTTT | CASLPFITDTQYF
NA | TRBJ2-1 | TRBV19 | TRBD1 | TGTGCCAGTAGTTCGGGACAGGGGTACAATGAGCAGTTCTTC | CASSSGQGYNEQFF
NA | TRBJ2-2 | TRBV19 | TRBD2 | TGTGCCAGTAGTATGGCTAGCGGGAGGGGAAACACCGGGGAGCTGTTTTTT | CASSMASGRGNTGELFF
NA | TRBJ2-5 | TRBV23-1 | NA | TGCGCCAGCAGTCAATCGTACGGCCAAGAGACCCAGTACTTC | CASSQSYGQETQYF
NA | TRBJ1-5 | TRBV5-1 | NA | TGCGCCAGCAGCTTGCTTCCCGGAGGCCCCATCGGGGATCAGCCCCAGCATTTT | CASSLLPGGPIGDQPQHF
NA | TRBJ1-5 | TRBV15 | TRBD1 | TGTGCCACCAGGACCGGGACAGGGGGCCATCAGCCCCAGCATTTT | CATRTGTGGHQPQHF
NA | TRBJ2-3 | TRBV4-3 | TRBD2 | TGCGCCAGCAGCCAAGAACCCAGCGGGAGGTCCACAGATACGCAGTATTTT | CASSQEPSGRSTDTQYF
once | TRBJ2-7 | TRBV7-9 | TRBD1 | TGTGCCAGAGAGCCGGGACAGAAGTTATCCTACGAGCAGTACTTC | CAREPGQKLSYEQYF
NA | TRBJ2-7 | TRBV27 | NA | TGTGCCAGCAGTTTTGGTAACGGGATATCCACCTACGAGCAGTACTTC | CASSFGNGISTYEQYF
NA | TRBJ2-4 | TRBV28 | NA | TGTGCCAGCAGTTTAGACATCCCAAAAAACATTCAGTACTTC | CASSLDIPKNIQYF
NA | TRBJ2-1 | TRBV9 | TRBD1 | TGTGCCAGCAGCGTAGCCGGGACAGGGGGAGTCGAGCAGTTCTTC | CASSVAGTGGVEQFF
NA | TRBJ2-3 | TRBV9 | TRBD1 | TGTGCCAGCGCCCTTAGGGGACAGGGAACAGATACGCAGTATTTT | CASALRGQGTDTQYF
NA | TRBJ1-1 | TRBV7-9 | NA | TGTGCCAGCAGCCCTAGCGAGGGGCGCGCTGAAGCTTTCTTT | CASSPSEGRAEAFF